This is a list of T cell receptor beta chains from one sample in a study of blood T cell repertoires in COVID-19. Some clones are missing from TCRdb's copy, which holds only in-frame ones; the method was immunoSEQ multiplex PCR. The sample records about 260,000 clones, around four fifths being singletons. Sequencing input: peripheral blood. These receptor sequences come from a man in his 60s with acute or convalescent COVID-19. The CDR3 runs from the conserved cysteine through the conserved F or W.

j_call v_call cdr3_aa
TRBJ1-5 TRBV28 CASNPLDRASQPQHF
TRBJ2-2 TRBV12-3/TRBV12-4 CASSLSGSGELFF
TRBJ2-1 TRBV5-6 CASSLEANLNNEQFF
TRBJ2-3 TRBV13 CASSPRTSGGDTQYF
TRBJ2-7 TRBV4-1 CASSQDQGLEQYF
TRBJ2-1 TRBV11-3 CASSLDGTSGIDEQFF
TRBJ2-5 TRBV3-1/TRBV3-2 CASSQALETQYF
TRBJ1-1 TRBV3-1/TRBV3-2 CASSPSRGTGYFRTEAFF
TRBJ1-3 TRBV19 CASSSGASGNTIYF
TRBJ2-7 TRBV6-2/TRBV6-3 CASSSPTSGFTYEQYF
TRBJ2-7 TRBV28 CASRKQGGDEQYF
TRBJ1-1 TRBV10-3 CAISGEVTSSEAFF
TRBJ2-4 TRBV21-1 CASSSKEGQVAKNIQYF
TRBJ1-2 TRBV13 CASSSRHQPVEANYGYTF
TRBJ1-1 TRBV18 CASSPSRGNAEAFF
TRBJ2-1 TRBV7-2 CASSPIPGERHEQFF
TRBJ2-1 TRBV18 CASSPPSGVLNEQFF
TRBJ2-5 TRBV5-1 CASSLSGSETQYF
TRBJ2-7 TRBV28 CASSWTGTGRLPPPYEQYF
TRBJ2-5 TRBV10-2 CASRAATSDVVWETQYF
TRBJ1-4 TRBV10-3 CAISEGGTNEKLFF
TRBJ2-7 TRBV5-1 CASSGTGTSYEQYF
TRBJ1-2 TRBV7-8 CASSRDRVNFYGYTF
TRBJ1-4 TRBV28 CASSLDREKLFF
TRBJ1-2 TRBV10-3 CAISTDRGGGYTF
TRBJ2-3 TRBV7-2 CASSLARGRADTQYF
TRBJ2-1 TRBV6-2/TRBV6-3 CASSYRLKRGNEQFF
TRBJ1-5 TRBV7-9 CASSKRAGDQPQHF
TRBJ2-7 TRBV6-5 CASRFWTDYEQYF
TRBJ1-1 TRBV11-2 CASSQYRGGNTEAFF
TRBJ2-7 TRBV7-6 CASSLAVGHSYEQYF
TRBJ2-5 TRBV10-1 CASSETMVQETQYF
TRBJ2-3 TRBV5-1 CASSLAGSGGPDTQYF
TRBJ2-1 TRBV19 CASSTQVTEQFF
TRBJ1-3 TRBV6-5 CASRTDSTGNTIYF
TRBJ1-5 TRBV2 CASSAGTAKQPQHF
TRBJ1-2 TRBV7-8 CASSPTGAYGYTF
TRBJ1-1 TRBV5-1 CASSSAGGPNTEAFF
TRBJ2-1 TRBV18 CASSVREFNEQFF
TRBJ2-3 TRBV10-3 CANGQAGTDTQYF
TRBJ2-5 TRBV10-3 CAISVGDYPREGQYF
TRBJ2-7 TRBV5-1 CASSLRVSGMQGAYEQYF
TRBJ2-3 TRBV4-2 CASSQDIPGGGTDTQYF
TRBJ2-1 TRBV6-5 CATETGLSSYNEQFF
TRBJ2-2 TRBV4-1 CASSNGPGQFTGELFF
TRBJ1-5 TRBV6-5 CASRDRGIANQPQHF
TRBJ2-7 TRBV18 CASSPQKTGLEQYF
TRBJ2-5 TRBV5-4 CASSLKLAGGETQYF
TRBJ2-5 TRBV12-3/TRBV12-4 CASSAGETQYF
TRBJ2-1 TRBV15 CATKSLAGGEAYNEQFF
TRBJ2-2 TRBV7-9 CASPSGLAANTGELFF